This TCR beta chain stems from a study of CD8 T cells in ankylosing spondylitis. Study-level points and caveats: A TCR beta motif of roughly 8 highly homologous variants appeared characteristic of ankylosing spondylitis blood.

Remarks on this clonotype: Antigen specificity is unknown.

This CDR3 contains 15 residues. V was shortened by 6 bases and J by 3 bases, with 15 bases between the two germline ends. The germline V gene has CDR1 SGHTA and CDR2 FQGNSA. TCRdb independently ran MiXCR on the 5' RACE reads; one entry per CDR3 protein. The table includes fewer than 650,000 distinct CDR3 sequences, about 12% detected once. The material sequenced was blood, either unsorted or a sorted T cell fraction (not recorded which). This receptor was identified in a male donor with ankylosing spondylitis. V gene TRBV7-2 combines with J gene TRBJ2-1; the D gene is possibly TRBD1 (7 bases). The CDR3 sequence: CASSRRGRGYNEQFF. CDR3 nucleotides: TGTGCCAGCAGTCGAAGGGGGCGGGGCTACAATGAGCAGTTCTTC.